This passage covers 26 T cell receptor beta chains from one sample sequenced in a study of blood T cell repertoires in COVID-19. TCRdb's table, derived via immunoSEQ multiplex PCR, lists solely in-frame clones and lacks some. The table includes 200,000 to 250,000 clones, 86% detected once. Input material: PBMCs or T cells enriched from blood (not recorded which). These receptors originate from a man aged 40-50 years who had recovered from COVID-19.

DNA of the CDR3: TGTGCCAGCAGCTTGACAGGGGGCTTCACAGATACGCAGTATTTT. Protein product: CASSLTGGFTDTQYF. The J gene is TRBJ2-3, the V gene TRBV11-3; TRBD1 matches 10 bases. V was pared by 3 bases and J by 2 bases, with 2 bases of the junction left unmatched. The CDR3 has 15 amino acids. Germline V lookup: CDR1 SGHNT, CDR2 YENEEA.

This clone has a single count. V gene TRBV5-1 combines with J gene TRBJ2-1; 8 nucleotides agree with TRBD1. The V segment lost 4 bases and the J segment 6 bases; nucleotides outside the gene matches: 6. Germline CDR1 SGHRS, CDR2 YFSETQ. The CDR3 extends over 14 amino acids. The DNA of the CDR3 is TGCGCCAGCAGCCCCGGGACAGGCGGCAATGAGCAGTTCTTC. This gives the protein CASSPGTGGNEQFF.

The rearrangement uses TRBV18 and TRBJ1-1, with TRBD1 as a possible D gene (5 bases). Trimming stripped 5 bases from V and 4 bases from J, with 17 bases between. CDR1 and CDR2 from the germline V gene are KGHSH and LQKENI. The CDR3 extends over 15 amino acids. This chain's CDR3 is CASSSGLLGGTEAFF. The CDR3 region has the DNA TGTGCCAGCTCATCGGGCCTATTGGGGGGCACTGAAGCTTTCTTT.

This sequence joins TRBV28 and TRBJ1-5, with 7 positions matching TRBD1. CDR3 size: 13 residues. With 6 bases clipped from V and 6 bases from J, the junction kept 5 bases outside the gene matches. Germline V gives CDR1 MDHEN, CDR2 SYDVKM. This chain's CDR3 is CASRTGLLQPQHF. Written as DNA, the CDR3 is TGTGCCAGCAGGACAGGGCTTCTTCAGCCCCAGCATTTT. Variable domain in full (rest from reference TRBV28 and TRBJ1-5): DVKVTQSSRYLVKRTGEKVFLECVQDMDHENMFWYRQDPGLGLRLIYFSYDVKMKEKGDIPEGYSVSREKKERFSLILESASTNQTSMYLCASRTGLLQPQHFGDGTRLSIL.

V is TRBV28 and J is TRBJ2-6, with D possibly matching TRBD1 (5 bases). In germline, CDR1 is MDHEN, CDR2 SYDVKM. The CDR3 is 14 amino acids. Trimming cost V 7 bases and J 0 bases, with 7 bases left between them. In DNA, the CDR3 is TGTGCCAGCACTCAGGGCTCTGGGGCCAACGTCCTGACTTTC. Translation: CASTQGSGANVLTF.

The chain uses TRBV2 and TRBJ2-2; perhaps TRBD1 as D (6 bases). V was pared by 3 bases and J by 4 bases, with 12 bases between. From germline, CDR1 is SNHLY and CDR2 FYNNEI. The length of the CDR3 is 15 residues. CDR3 bases: TGTGCCAGCAGTGAGGGATGGACAGCCACCGGGGAGCTGTTTTTT. This gives the protein CASSEGWTATGELFF. Looking up the rest from reference TRBV2 and TRBJ2-2 gives the full variable domain: EPEVTQTPSHQVTQMGQEVILRCVPISNHLYFYWYRQILGQKVEFLVSFYNNEISEKSEIFDDQFSVERPDGSNFTLKIRSTKLEDSAMYFCASSEGWTATGELFFGEGSRLTVL.

The V and J genes are TRBV9 and TRBJ2-2; TRBD2 matches at 8 bases. The CDR3 loop spans 17 amino acids. With V trimmed by 0 bases and J by 3 bases, 7 bases remained unmatched. The germline V gene encodes CDR1 SGDLS and CDR2 YYNGEE. The CDR3 loop is CASSVGPGGVDTGELFF. The CDR3, as DNA: TGTGCCAGCAGCGTAGGGCCCGGGGGGGTGGACACCGGGGAGCTGTTTTTT.

The DNA for the CDR3 is TGTGCCACCAGCAGAGATCGTGAGGGTATGTACTTC. It specifies CATSRDREGMYF. The gene calls are TRBV15 and TRBJ2-7; TRBD2 might be the D (5 bases). Trimming shortened V by 0 bases and J by 12 bases, and 12 bases separated the two germline ends. The CDR3 consists of 12 residues. CDR1 is LNHNV and CDR2 is YYDKDF in the germline V gene (reference sequence).

The chain combines TRBV9 with TRBJ1-3; 7 bases map to TRBD1. The ends lost 0 bases at V and 3 bases at J; junction bases unmatched: 3. This CDR3 comprises 15 residues. Germline lookup yields CDR1 SGDLS and CDR2 YYNGEE. CDR3 amino acids: CASSVEGGIGNTIYF. DNA for the CDR3: TGTGCCAGCAGCGTAGAAGGGGGCATTGGAAACACCATATATTTT.

This clone was seen only a few times. The chain couples TRBV5-6 to TRBJ2-7; 11 bases match TRBD2. J was trimmed by 2 bases and V by 0 bases; bases with no gene match: 1. The CDR3 runs to 15 residues. From germline, CDR1 is SGHDT and CDR2 YYEEEE. The CDR3 coding sequence is TGTGCCAGCAGCTTGGCGGGACTAGCGGCCTACGAGCAGTACTTC. It is translated as CASSLAGLAAYEQYF. Full variable domain (outside the CDR3, taken from reference TRBV5-6 and TRBJ2-7): DAGVTQSPTHLIKTRGQQVTLRCSPKSGHDTVSWYQQALGQGPQFIFQYYEEEERQRGNFPDRFSGHQFPNYSSELNVNALLLGDSALYLCASSLAGLAAYEQYFGPGTRLTVT.

This chain joins TRBV5-1 and TRBJ2-5, with no clear D. The CDR3 is 14 amino acids. V dropped 0 bases and J dropped 1 base, with 7 bases sitting between them. Germline V lookup: CDR1 SGHRS, CDR2 YFSETQ. CDR3 nucleotide sequence: TGCGCCAGCAGCTTGGCGCAGTTCCAAGAGACCCAGTACTTC. Translated: CASSLAQFQETQYF.

The chain carries TRBV10-1 and TRBJ2-7; 7 bases map to TRBD1. The germline V gene encodes CDR1 WNHNN and CDR2 SYGVQD (reference sequence). The CDR3 has 11 residues. V was clipped by 9 bases and J by 5 bases; unmatched bases: 4. The CDR3 DNA follows: TGCGCCAGGTATACAGGGGACGAGCAGTACTTC. Translated, it gives CARYTGDEQYF.

The chain has TRBV7-9 and TRBJ1-5; D gene ambiguous. CDR1 SEHNR and CDR2 FQNEAQ come from the germline V gene (reference sequence). Trimming left V 5 bases short and J 0 bases short, with 8 bases between. This CDR3 is 14 amino acids long. The CDR3 bases are TGTGCCAGCAGCGAGGCAGATAGCAATCAGCCCCAGCATTTT. As protein: CASSEADSNQPQHF.

The chain couples TRBV2 to TRBJ1-5, with unresolved D. The CDR3 runs 14 residues. V was shortened by 7 bases and J by 1 base, with 11 bases between the two germline ends. Germline CDR1 and CDR2: SNHLY and FYNNEI. The CDR3 nucleotides are TGTGCCAGCATGCGGGCGATGAGCAATCAGCCCCAGCATTTT. Its translation is CASMRAMSNQPQHF.

The chain recombines TRBV19 with TRBJ2-7; 7 bases match TRBD1. J was trimmed by 5 bases and V by 5 bases; bases with no gene match: 3. The V gene's germline CDR1 is LNHDA and CDR2 SQIVND (reference sequence). This CDR3 is 12 amino acids long. CDR3 DNA sequence: TGTGCCAGTAGTGGCCAGGGGGACGAGCAGTACTTC. Its translation: CASSGQGDEQYF.

The chain employs TRBV9 and TRBJ2-3; possible D gene TRBD2, 6 bases. Trimming took 4 bases from V and 5 from J, leaving 17 bases between them. Germline lookup yields CDR1 SGDLS and CDR2 YYNGEE. This CDR3 has 15 amino acids. CDR3: CASSPLTGVGDTQYF. The CDR3, as DNA: TGTGCCAGCAGCCCGCTGACGGGAGTAGGAGATACGCAGTATTTT. The whole variable domain, remainder taken from reference TRBV9 and TRBJ2-3, is DSGVTQTPKHLITATGQRVTLRCSPRSGDLSVYWYQQSLDQGLQFLIQYYNGEERAKGNILERFSAQQFPDLHSELNLSSLELGDSALYFCASSPLTGVGDTQYFGPGTRLTVL.

This clone was found a few times. The V call is TRBV10-3, the J call TRBJ1-3; 8 bases fit TRBD1. The length of the CDR3 is 15 residues. CDR1 is ENHRY, CDR2 SYGVKD, per germline. Trimming removed 7 bases from V and 0 bases from J; junction bases left unmatched: 5. The CDR3 nucleotides read TGTGCCATCACCTGGGACAGGCGCTCTGGAAACACCATATATTTT. The encoded protein is CAITWDRRSGNTIYF.

V gene TRBV20-1 combines with J gene TRBJ1-3; D is uncertain. The germline gives CDR1 DFQATT, CDR2 SNEGSKA (reference sequence). CDR3 length: 13 amino acids. V dropped 3 bases and J dropped 0 bases, with 6 bases sitting between them. The CDR3 here is CSASPFSGNTIYF. The CDR3 DNA follows: TGCAGTGCTAGTCCCTTCTCTGGAAACACCATATATTTT.

The gene calls are TRBV6-1 and TRBJ1-1, with 8 bases matching TRBD1. CDR1 and CDR2 (germline): MNHNS, SASEGT. The CDR3 contains 16 residues. The V gene end was trimmed by 3 bases and the J gene end by 4 bases; junction bases not matched to a gene: 10. CDR3 sequence: CASSETSGQGITEAFF. CDR3 sequence (DNA): TGTGCCAGCAGTGAGACGAGCGGACAGGGCATCACTGAAGCTTTCTTT.

V and J are TRBV5-4 and TRBJ1-5, with TRBD1 identical over 10 bases. Trimming removed 5 bases from V and 7 bases from J; junction bases left unmatched: 3. The germline V gene encodes CDR1 SGHNT and CDR2 YYREEE (reference sequence). The CDR3 covers 13 residues. In DNA form, the CDR3 reads TGTGCCAGCAGTGGGGGACAGGGGCAGCCCCAGCATTTT. Protein sequence: CASSGGQGQPQHF.

V usage is TRBV4-2 and J usage is TRBJ2-5; D remains unclear. Deletions cut 1 base from V and 3 bases from J, with 6 bases between. The CDR3 length is 13 residues. Germline V lookup: CDR1 LGHNA, CDR2 YNFKEQ. In DNA form, the CDR3 reads TGTGCCAGCAGCCAAGTTAGTGAAGAGACCCAGTACTTC. Translation: CASSQVSEETQYF.

The chain recombines TRBV29-1 with TRBJ1-1; TRBD1 might be the D (6 bases). The CDR3 spans 13 residues. Per the germline V gene, CDR1 is SQVTM and CDR2 is ANQGSEA. V lost 7 bases, J lost 1 base, and 13 bases lay in between. For the CDR3, the DNA is TGCAGCGCCTCATCACAGGGGAACACTGAAGCTTTCTTT. Its protein is CSASSQGNTEAFF.

The rearrangement uses TRBV5-1 and TRBJ2-7, with D possibly TRBD2 on 5 matching bases. This CDR3 contains 14 residues. Trimming took 4 bases from V and 4 from J, leaving 15 bases between them. Germline assignment: CDR1 SGHRS and CDR2 YFSETQ. The CDR3: CASSPAPGNYEQYF. CDR3 sequence (DNA): TGCGCCAGCAGCCCGGCTCCGGGGAATTACGAGCAGTACTTC.

This chain links TRBV7-2 with TRBJ2-7; maybe TRBD1 (6 bases). Per germline, CDR1 SGHTA and CDR2 FQGNSA. The CDR3 has 13 residues. Between the trimmed V and J ends, which lost 4 bases and 0 bases, there was a span of 7 bases. CDR3 region: CASSSDSSYEQYF. The CDR3 nucleotides are TGTGCCAGCAGCTCGGACAGCTCCTACGAGCAGTACTTC.

The genes are TRBV28 and TRBJ2-5, with 9 bases fitting TRBD1. Germline lookup yields CDR1 MDHEN and CDR2 SYDVKM. The junction had 9 bases not matched to a gene; V was cut back by 6 bases and J by 1 base. The CDR3 consists of 16 residues. CDR3 coding DNA: TGTGCCAGCAGAATAGTAGGGACAGGGCCCCAAGAGACCCAGTACTTC. This sequence encodes CASRIVGTGPQETQYF.

This chain uses TRBV28 with TRBJ1-5, with 7 bases aligning to TRBD1. V was clipped by 8 bases and J by 4 bases; unmatched bases: 8. The germline V gene encodes CDR1 MDHEN and CDR2 SYDVKM. This CDR3 has 14 residues. In DNA, the CDR3 is TGTGCCAGCGGTGTGGGGACAGTTAATCAGCCCCAGCATTTT. This encodes CASGVGTVNQPQHF.